This T cell receptor beta chain is from a study of untreated major depressive disorder. Whole-study results and caveats: Findings may not generalize because the study sample was small. Three preselected Vbeta families were the sole sequencing comparisons.

The donors were all European-descended. A few counts support this clone. Its target is not known. Trimming left V 1 base short and J 2 bases short, with 9 bases between. Germline V CDR1 and CDR2: SGHDT, YYEEEE. CDR3 size: 14 residues. Sequenced by immunoSEQ multiplex PCR; TCRdb stores in-frame clones only, minus some. Of about 21,000 clones in the sample, over 85% are singletons; the top ten hold under 0.6%. The source is a woman aged 40 to 55 in good health. This chain links TRBV5-6 with TRBJ2-5; D uncertain. The sample was CD4+ T cells from PBMCs. The DNA of the CDR3 is TGTGCCAGCAGCTTGATAGGTGTGCAAGAGACCCAGTACTTC. Its translation: CASSLIGVQETQYF.